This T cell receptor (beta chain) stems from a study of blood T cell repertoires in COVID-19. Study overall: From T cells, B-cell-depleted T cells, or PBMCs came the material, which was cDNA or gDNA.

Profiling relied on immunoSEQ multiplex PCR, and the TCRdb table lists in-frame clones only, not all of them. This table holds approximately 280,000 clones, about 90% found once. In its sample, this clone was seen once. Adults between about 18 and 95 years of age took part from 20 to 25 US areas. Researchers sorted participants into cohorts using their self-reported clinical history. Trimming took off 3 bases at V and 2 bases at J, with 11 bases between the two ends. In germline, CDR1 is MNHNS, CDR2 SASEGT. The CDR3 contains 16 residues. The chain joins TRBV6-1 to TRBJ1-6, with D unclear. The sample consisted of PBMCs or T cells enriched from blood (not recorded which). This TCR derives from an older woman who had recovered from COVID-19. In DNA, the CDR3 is TGTGCCAGCAGTGAGCGGGGAGGACCCTATAATTCACCCCTCCACTTT. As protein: CASSERGGPYNSPLHF.